A single sample gave rise to the 22 T cell receptor beta chains below, sequenced in a study of T cells expressing NK-cell markers. Reprocessing the 5' RACE reads, TCRdb reports a single entry for every CDR3 protein and omits DNA. The sample has hundreds of thousands of distinct CDR3 sequences. The sequenced sample was blood T cells: a sorted CD56 or NKG2C T cell subset, CD4+ or CD8+ T cells, or bulk PBMC T cells (not recorded which). These receptors were collected from a woman between 18 and 70 years old in good health.

The J gene is TRBJ2-5, the V gene TRBV7-2; the TCRdb D gene call, TRBD2, has no DNA to confirm it. This CDR3 has 14 amino acids. In germline, CDR1 is SGHTA, CDR2 FQGNSA. CDR3 region: CASSFEAGQETQYF.

V usage is TRBV12-3 or TRBV12-4 and J usage is TRBJ2-1; TCRdb indicates TRBD2, and absent DNA this call remains unverified. The CDR3 is 17 residues long. CDR3 protein: CASGTSGRSLKGNEQFF.

The CDR3 reads CASSFPATIYGYTF. The chain carries TRBV5-1 and TRBJ1-2. The CDR3 contains 14 residues. The germline V gene has CDR1 SGHRS and CDR2 YFSETQ. The full variable domain, completed using reference TRBV5-1 and TRBJ1-2, is KAGVTQTPRYLIKTRGQQVTLSCSPISGHRSVSWYQQTPGQGLQFLFEYFSETQRNKGNFPGRFSGRQFSNSRSEMNVSTLELGDSALYLCASSFPATIYGYTFGSGTRLTVV.

In terms of frequency, this clonotype is large. The chain uses TRBV11-3 and TRBJ2-3; TCRdb returns TRBD1, unconfirmable since there is no DNA. From germline, CDR1 is SGHNT and CDR2 YENEEA. The CDR3 contains 12 residues. The CDR3 is CASSLQGDTQYF.

The V call is TRBV5-1, the J call TRBJ1-4; TCRdb returns TRBD1, unconfirmable since there is no DNA. Germline V gene sequence: CDR1 SGHRS, CDR2 YFSETQ. This CDR3 has 14 amino acids. The CDR3 loop reads CASSLAGDGEKLFF.

V gene TRBV7-2 combines with J gene TRBJ2-2. Per germline, CDR1 SGHTA and CDR2 FQGNSA. This CDR3 is built from 17 residues. CDR3 protein: CASSSPKFDRNTGELFF.

The rearrangement links TRBV20-1 to TRBJ2-5. The CDR3 runs 14 residues. CDR1 and CDR2 (germline): DFQATT, SNEGSKA (reference sequence). The CDR3: CSAKTTPNQETQYF.

The genes are TRBV11-2 and TRBJ1-1; TCRdb's D call, TRBD1, is unchecked because there is no DNA. There are 14 residues in the CDR3. Germline loops: CDR1 SGHAT, CDR2 FQNNGV. The CDR3 reads CASSKARGRAEAFF.

V and J are TRBV5-6 and TRBJ1-2. The CDR3 extends over 14 amino acids. CDR1 is SGHDT and CDR2 is YYEEEE in the germline V gene. The CDR3 spells CASSLPRTLAGYTF.

V usage is TRBV12-3 or TRBV12-4 and J usage is TRBJ2-7; with no DNA, the TCRdb D assignment of TRBD2 cannot be verified. The CDR3 extends over 13 amino acids. This CDR3 is CASSLTSGQTQYF.

The V gene is TRBV7-2, the J gene TRBJ1-2; TCRdb indicates TRBD1, and absent DNA this call remains unverified. The CDR3 has 12 amino acids. In germline, CDR1 is SGHTA, CDR2 FQGNSA. CDR3 amino acids: CASSGTTRGYTF.

The chain combines TRBV20-1 with TRBJ2-1; no DNA is available, so the TRBD2 call from TCRdb remains unchecked. The CDR3 consists of 16 residues. Germline CDR1 reads DFQATT; CDR2 reads SNEGSKA (reference sequence). CDR3 residues: CSGPGPQRIRGGEQFF.

The gene calls are TRBV3-1 and TRBJ2-2; TCRdb lists TRBD1, though no DNA is available to test this call. Germline lookup yields CDR1 LGHDT and CDR2 YNNKEL (reference sequence). The CDR3 is 16 amino acids. The CDR3 loop reads CASNQELPVGTGELFF.

The chain is built from TRBV15 and TRBJ2-3; TCRdb gives TRBD1 as the D gene, but with no DNA this cannot be confirmed. Germline lookup yields CDR1 LNHNV and CDR2 YYDKDF (reference sequence). This CDR3 is 14 amino acids long. The CDR3 here is CATSRVGTRDTQYF.

V gene TRBV6-2 or TRBV6-3 combines with J gene TRBJ2-7; with no DNA, the TCRdb D assignment of TRBD2 cannot be verified. The CDR3 has 17 amino acids. CDR1 is MNHEY, CDR2 SVGEGT, per germline. The CDR3 is CASSYQNPSGGDYEQYF.

The rearrangement links TRBV28 to TRBJ2-7; TCRdb's D call of TRBD1 is untestable without DNA. CDR1 is MDHEN, CDR2 SYDVKM, per germline. This CDR3 is 13 amino acids long. CDR3 amino acids: CASSSQVIYEQYF.

The rearrangement links TRBV5-5 to TRBJ2-7; TCRdb's D call, TRBD1, is unchecked because there is no DNA. The CDR3 contains 15 residues. Germline CDR1 is SGHKS and CDR2 is YYEKEE (reference sequence). This CDR3 reads CASSFLRDSPYEQYF.

The chain links TRBV29-1 to TRBJ2-7; TCRdb names TRBD2, which stays unverified in the absence of DNA. CDR3 size: 13 residues. The germline CDR1 and CDR2 sequences are SQVTM and ANQGSEA. This chain's CDR3 is CSVEYTAAEEQYF.

The chain joins TRBV5-1 to TRBJ2-7. The CDR3 runs 13 residues. Germline loops: CDR1 SGHRS, CDR2 YFSETQ. Here the CDR3 reads CASSLGKSYEQYF.

The genes are TRBV7-2 and TRBJ2-1; TCRdb calls TRBD1, which cannot be checked without DNA. The CDR3 totals 14 residues. Germline V gene data show CDR1 as SGHTA and CDR2 as FQGNSA. The CDR3 here is CASSPQTGDNEQFF.

This rearrangement joins TRBV14 to TRBJ1-2; the D call from TCRdb, TRBD1, cannot be confirmed without DNA. The CDR3 runs 13 residues. The germline gives CDR1 SGHDN, CDR2 FVKESK. The CDR3 spells CASSLPGRGRYTF.

This chain joins TRBV18 and TRBJ2-5; TCRdb reports TRBD2, a call that lacks DNA to check it against. Per germline, CDR1 KGHSH and CDR2 LQKENI. The CDR3 loop spans 16 amino acids. The CDR3 reads CASSPRTSGPQETQYF.